The T cell receptor (beta chain) under discussion was sequenced for a study of T cells in severe cutaneous drug reactions. Overall study context: Culprit drug assignment used the Naranjo algorithm and the ALDEN algorithm.

The donors had carbamazepine-induced Stevens-Johnson syndrome or toxic epidermal necrolysis. The CDR3 consists of 14 residues. Germline V CDR1 and CDR2: GTSNPN, SVGIG (reference sequence). The iRepertoire multiplex PCR system with TCR subtype-specific primers built both bulk and single-cell libraries. Multiplex PCR targeting V, D and J genes made bulk TCR beta libraries. Roughly 90-500 ng of RNA per sample was bulk library input. TCRdb re-called the multiplex PCR reads and gives one entry per CDR3 protein, without DNA. The ten top clones account for around 80%, within a sample of about 3,800 distinct CDR3 sequences. This clonotype is classed as medium-sized by frequency.

Material for sequencing was PBMCs. This TCR came from a human donor with Stevens-Johnson syndrome, a severe cutaneous drug reaction. V gene TRBV30 combines with J gene TRBJ2-7; lacking DNA, the TRBD2 call made by TCRdb goes unchecked. The CDR3 reads CAWSPTNAGDEQYF.